The clone carrying this T cell receptor beta chain was seen a few times. Its antigen is still unknown. This sample was included in a study of post-analysis software for immune sequencing data. Study conclusions and caveats: Compared with controls, patients showed significantly lower normalized Chao1 diversity. When the samples were clustered directly with F measure, those that had been prepared in the same batch showed strong co-clustering.

Presence of unique molecular identifiers characterized the TCR beta cDNA libraries. Some 500,000 cDNA molecules were recovered from an input of about 0.9 to 10 million T cells. TCRdb redid the calling of the PCR reads with MiXCR, one entry per CDR3 protein. There are approximately 770,000 distinct CDR3 sequences in the sample; about 43% occur only once, and around 4.7% lies in the top ten. The sequencing sample was made of blood. The sequence derives from a girl between 10 and 17 years old with multiple sclerosis.

The CDR3 loop reads CASSLLGLAGGVGDTQYF. The CDR3 DNA reads TGTGCCAGCAGCTTGCTGGGGTTGGCGGGAGGAGTGGGGGATACGCAGTATTTT. This chain links TRBV7-2 with TRBJ2-3; 8 positions agree with TRBD2. This CDR3 is 18 amino acids long. After removal of 3 bases from V and 6 bases from J, the junction contained 17 bases not matched to a gene. Germline V gene lookup returns CDR1 SGHTA and CDR2 FQGNSA.